A single sample gave rise to the 11 T cell receptor beta chains below, sequenced in a study of Ad26.COV2.S vaccination and SARS-CoV-2 variants. Repertoires were generated with immunoSEQ multiplex PCR, while TCRdb's copy carries only in-frame clones and drops some. The sample contains 150,000 to 200,000 clones, around nine tenths of which appear only once. The material was peripheral blood, obtained after recovery from COVID-19. The receptors shown here come from a human donor who had recovered from COVID-19.

Here the CDR3 reads CASSLEGTNTGELFF. CDR3 DNA: TGTGCCAGCAGCTTAGAGGGAACGAACACCGGGGAGCTGTTTTTT. The gene calls are TRBV11-1 and TRBJ2-2; D unclear. V was clipped by 1 base and J by 0 bases, with 6 bases between them. The CDR3 is made up of 15 amino acids. Looked up from germline, CDR1 is SGHAT and CDR2 is FQDESV (reference sequence). Filled out from reference TRBV11-1 and TRBJ2-2, the complete variable domain reads EAEVAQSPRYKITEKSQAVAFWCDPISGHATLYWYRQILGQGPELLVQFQDESVVDDSQLPKDRFSAERLKGVDSTLKIQPAELGDSAMYLCASSLEGTNTGELFFGEGSRLTVL.

A single count supports this clone. The chain links TRBV11-2 to TRBJ2-7; 8 nucleotides line up with TRBD1. Trimming cost V 0 bases and J 4 bases; bases outside gene matches: 2. The CDR3 consists of 14 residues. Germline V gene sequence: CDR1 SGHAT, CDR2 FQNNGV. The DNA of the CDR3 is TGTGCCAGCAGCTTAGAACAGGGGGGATACGAGCAGTACTTC. Encoded protein: CASSLEQGGYEQYF.

The CDR3 nucleotides read TGCGCCAGCAGTGAAGGGAACCAAGGCGCAGATACGCAGTATTTT. It yields the protein CASSEGNQGADTQYF. The chain recombines TRBV10-1 with TRBJ2-3; D is undetermined. V dropped 3 bases and J dropped 4 bases, with 14 bases sitting between them. This CDR3 has 15 residues. CDR1 and CDR2 (germline): WNHNN, SYGVQD (reference sequence).

In its sample, this clone was seen a few times. This chain links TRBV18 with TRBJ1-2, with D tentatively TRBD1 (5 bases). The germline V and J ends were trimmed by 3 bases and 7 bases, with 15 bases remaining between them. The CDR3 is made up of 14 amino acids. CDR1 and CDR2 from the germline V gene are KGHSH and LQKENI. CDR3 DNA sequence: TGTGCCAGCTCACCTCCCCCAGGGATGTCTGGCTACACCTTC. This encodes CASSPPPGMSGYTF.

V usage is TRBV7-6 and J usage is TRBJ2-1; 15 bases agree with TRBD2. The trim removed 2 bases at V and 0 bases at J, leaving 5 bases unmatched. This CDR3 spans 19 amino acids. Germline V gene sequence: CDR1 SGHVS, CDR2 FNYEAQ. The CDR3 DNA reads TGTGCCAGCAGCTTACTCGGGACTAGCGGGAGGAGCTCCTACAATGAGCAGTTCTTC. This gives the protein CASSLLGTSGRSSYNEQFF.

The chain has TRBV9 and TRBJ2-3; D may be TRBD2 (6 bases). The ends were cut back, 0 bases at V and 1 base at J, with 12 bases in the middle. CDR1 and CDR2 (germline): SGDLS, YYNGEE. This CDR3 has 16 amino acids. Written as DNA, the CDR3 is TGTGCCAGCAGCGTAGATAGGGCTAGCGGCACAGATACGCAGTATTTT. This encodes CASSVDRASGTDTQYF.

The chain couples TRBV5-6 to TRBJ1-2; D is unclear. Germline lookup yields CDR1 SGHDT and CDR2 YYEEEE. The CDR3 has 15 amino acids. V lost 1 base to trimming and J lost 4 bases, with 14 bases between them. The CDR3 DNA sequence: TGTGCCAGCAGCTTGAGTCCGTATCCAGGCTATGGCTACACCTTC. This sequence encodes CASSLSPYPGYGYTF.

The CDR3 reads CASSGGIYSNQPQHF. CDR3 bases: TGTGCCAGCAGTGGCGGGATATATAGCAATCAGCCCCAGCATTTT. This chain links TRBV2 with TRBJ1-5; the D is unclear. Germline V lookup: CDR1 SNHLY, CDR2 FYNNEI. This CDR3 has 15 residues. V lost 4 bases and J lost 0, with 10 bases in between.

The chain joins TRBV4-2 to TRBJ2-7; D is perhaps TRBD2 (7 bases). The CDR3 is 15 amino acids. From germline, CDR1 is LGHNA and CDR2 YNFKEQ. With 3 bases removed from V and 3 bases from J, the gap between germline ends came to 15 bases. Here the CDR3 reads CASSQRGLADYEQYF. The CDR3 coding sequence is TGTGCCAGCAGCCAGCGGGGGCTAGCGGACTACGAGCAGTACTTC.

This clone was observed a single time. V usage is TRBV25-1 and J usage is TRBJ2-7, with D perhaps TRBD1 (6 bases). With 2 bases removed from V and 3 bases from J, the gap between germline ends came to 11 bases. The CDR3 is 14 amino acids. Germline V gene data show CDR1 as MGHDK and CDR2 as SYGVNS. In DNA, the CDR3 is TGTGCCAGCAGTGAAGAGACAGGACACTACGAGCAGTACTTC. This gives the protein CASSEETGHYEQYF.

V gene TRBV7-3 combines with J gene TRBJ2-3, with 8 bases lining up with TRBD2. V gave up 5 bases and J gave up 1 base; unmatched junction bases: 5. Germline CDR1 SGHTA, CDR2 FQGTGA. The CDR3 runs 15 residues. This chain's CDR3 is CASSLQRGRTDTQYF. CDR3 DNA sequence: TGTGCCAGCAGCCTCCAGCGGGGGCGCACAGATACGCAGTATTTT. The variable domain in full, completed from reference TRBV7-3 and TRBJ2-3, reads GAGVSQTPSNKVTEKGKYVELRCDPISGHTALYWYRQSLGQGPEFLIYFQGTGAADDSGLPNDRFFAVRPEGSVSTLKIQRTERGDSAVYLCASSLQRGRTDTQYFGPGTRLTVL.